The following is a TCR beta chain sequence with its context. These data are taken from a study of technical replicates of blood from several donors. This CDR3 comprises 13 residues. The germline gives CDR1 SNHLY, CDR2 FYNNEI. V lost 10 bases and J lost 0, with 10 bases in between. Profiling relied on immunoSEQ multiplex PCR, and the TCRdb table lists in-frame clones only, not all of them. The sample consists of some 93,000 clones, 95% of them appearing once. The chain combines TRBV2 with TRBJ1-3, with no clear D. The clonotype comes from a human donor in good health. Sequenced input: T cells isolated from PBMCs. This CDR3 reads CATATGSGNTIYF. The DNA for the CDR3 is TGTGCCACGGCGACGGGCTCTGGAAACACCATATATTTT.